This is a list of T cell receptor beta chains from one sample in a study of shared clonotypes between healthy human individuals. Sequencing used immunoSEQ multiplex PCR; TCRdb keeps in-frame clones, though not all of them. This table has some 2.1 million clones, 85% to 95% appearing once. Sequenced material: naive CD4+ T cells sorted from blood. All receptors come from a man in his late teens or twenties in good health. Both conserved end residues are trimmed from each CDR3. Fields, in order: CDR3 protein, J gene, V gene, clone size, D gene. A D gene is named only where the DNA matches it firmly. Clone size is stated in some rows and not others, as once, few, many or a class when expanded.

CDR3 protein: AISELGVEQY; J gene: TRBJ2-7; V gene: TRBV10-3; clone size: -; D gene: -
CDR3 protein: ASSLGLATDTQY; J gene: TRBJ2-3; V gene: TRBV18; clone size: -; D gene: -
CDR3 protein: AISDLSSGNTIY; J gene: TRBJ1-3; V gene: TRBV10-3; clone size: -; D gene: -
CDR3 protein: ASSFLGPPSNNEQF; J gene: TRBJ2-1; V gene: TRBV13; clone size: -; D gene: -
CDR3 protein: ASSALRAGGPNGELF; J gene: TRBJ2-2; V gene: TRBV9; clone size: -; D gene: TRBD2
CDR3 protein: ASSSPSSPLH; J gene: TRBJ1-6; V gene: TRBV19; clone size: -; D gene: -
CDR3 protein: AGGLSGANVLT; J gene: TRBJ2-6; V gene: TRBV30; clone size: -; D gene: -
CDR3 protein: ASSPGTSGKNIQY; J gene: TRBJ2-4; V gene: TRBV5-6; clone size: -; D gene: TRBD2
CDR3 protein: ASSLDPGRASEQY; J gene: TRBJ2-7; V gene: TRBV7-2; clone size: -; D gene: TRBD2
CDR3 protein: ASRTGGRTDTQY; J gene: TRBJ2-3; V gene: TRBV25-1; clone size: -; D gene: TRBD1
CDR3 protein: ASSLNGATKNIQY; J gene: TRBJ2-4; V gene: TRBV11-2; clone size: -; D gene: -
CDR3 protein: ASSLGSPLH; J gene: TRBJ1-6; V gene: TRBV7-9; clone size: few; D gene: -
CDR3 protein: ASSLTSGRTDTQY; J gene: TRBJ2-3; V gene: TRBV5-6; clone size: -; D gene: TRBD2
CDR3 protein: ASNREGGNTEAF; J gene: TRBJ1-1; V gene: TRBV5-4; clone size: -; D gene: -
CDR3 protein: ASKNRDSESNYGYT; J gene: TRBJ1-2; V gene: TRBV28; clone size: -; D gene: TRBD1